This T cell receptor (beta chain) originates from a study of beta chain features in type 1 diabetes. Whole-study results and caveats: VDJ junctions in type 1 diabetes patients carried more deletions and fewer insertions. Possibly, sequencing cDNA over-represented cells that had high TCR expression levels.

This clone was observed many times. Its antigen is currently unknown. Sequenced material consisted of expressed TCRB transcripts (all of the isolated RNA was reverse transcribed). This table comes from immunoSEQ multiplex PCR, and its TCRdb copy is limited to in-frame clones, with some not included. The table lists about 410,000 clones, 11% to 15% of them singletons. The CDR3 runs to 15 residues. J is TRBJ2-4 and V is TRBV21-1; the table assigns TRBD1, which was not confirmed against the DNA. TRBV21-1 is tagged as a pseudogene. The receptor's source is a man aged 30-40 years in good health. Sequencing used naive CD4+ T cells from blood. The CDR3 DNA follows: TGTGCCAGCAGCAAAGCGGGGCCGGGCGGTAACATTCAGTACTTC. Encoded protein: CASSKAGPGGNIQYF.